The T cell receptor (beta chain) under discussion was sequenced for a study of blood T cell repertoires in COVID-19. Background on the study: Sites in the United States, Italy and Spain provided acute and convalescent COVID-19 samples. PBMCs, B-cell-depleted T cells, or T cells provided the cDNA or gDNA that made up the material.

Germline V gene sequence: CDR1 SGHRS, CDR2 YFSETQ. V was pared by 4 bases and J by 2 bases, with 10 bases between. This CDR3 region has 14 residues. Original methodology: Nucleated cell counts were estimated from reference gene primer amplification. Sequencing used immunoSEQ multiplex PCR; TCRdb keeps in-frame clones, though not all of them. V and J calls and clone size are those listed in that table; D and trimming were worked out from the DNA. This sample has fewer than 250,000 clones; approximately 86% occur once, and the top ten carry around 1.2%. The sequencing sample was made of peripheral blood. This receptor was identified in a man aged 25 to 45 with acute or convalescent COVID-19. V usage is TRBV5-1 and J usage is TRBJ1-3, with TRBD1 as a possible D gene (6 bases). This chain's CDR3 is CASSPRGAGNTIYF. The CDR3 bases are TGCGCCAGCAGCCCCAGGGGAGCTGGAAACACCATATATTTT.